The 12 T cell receptor beta chains given below trace back to one sample, sequenced in a study of control samples from healthy donors and cancer patients. The table came from immunoSEQ multiplex PCR; TCRdb's copy has only in-frame clones and leaves some out. Here the sample spans over 60,000 clones, 70% to 90% being singletons. The sample comprised PBMCs. All receptors derive from a woman aged 55-70 years with head and neck cancer.

This clone was found once. V gene TRBV7-3 combines with J gene TRBJ2-1, with D hard to call. The CDR3 covers 15 residues. Deletions cut 8 bases from V and 1 base from J, with 15 bases between. CDR1 and CDR2 from the germline V gene are SGHTA and FQGTGA. The CDR3 loop is CASSPGTQSYNEQFF. The CDR3 DNA follows: TGTGCCAGCTCCCCCGGCACCCAGTCCTACAATGAGCAGTTCTTC.

This rearrangement joins TRBV30 to TRBJ1-6; D call uncertain. Trimming cost V 2 bases and J 0 bases, with 5 bases left between them. Germline V gene data show CDR1 as GTSNPN and CDR2 as SVGIG (reference sequence). This CDR3 contains 14 residues. The CDR3 nucleotides are TGTGCCTGGAGTCAAAGCTCCTATAATTCACCCCTCCACTTT. Translating it yields CAWSQSSYNSPLHF.

The gene calls are TRBV29-1 and TRBJ2-4; maybe TRBD2 (6 bases). Germline CDR1 reads SQVTM; CDR2 reads ANQGSEA. This CDR3 comprises 16 residues. V was cut by 8 bases and J by 0 bases, with 20 bases left in between. CDR3 DNA sequence: TGCAGCAGTGAAGTAGCGGAGACTCTAGCCAAAAACATTCAGTACTTC. It is translated as CSSEVAETLAKNIQYF.

The chain carries TRBV2 and TRBJ1-1; D may be TRBD1 (5 bases). Trimming pared 7 bases from V and 0 bases from J, leaving 15 bases between. Germline CDR1 SNHLY, CDR2 FYNNEI. The CDR3 has 15 amino acids. DNA for the CDR3: TGTGCCAGCATACACCCCAGGGACCTGAACACTGAAGCTTTCTTT. Translation gives CASIHPRDLNTEAFF. Drawing the rest from reference TRBV2 and TRBJ1-1, the complete variable domain is EPEVTQTPSHQVTQMGQEVILRCVPISNHLYFYWYRQILGQKVEFLVSFYNNEISEKSEIFDDQFSVERPDGSNFTLKIRSTKLEDSAMYFCASIHPRDLNTEAFFGQGTRLTVV.

V is TRBV12-5 and J is TRBJ1-5, with a possible D match to TRBD1 (6 bases). Trimming took off 0 bases at V and 0 bases at J, with 21 bases between the two ends. Germline CDR1 and CDR2: LGHNT and FRNRAP. The CDR3 loop spans 20 amino acids. CDR3 sequence: CASGLVEKGGILNSNQPQHF. The CDR3 DNA reads TGTGCTAGTGGTTTGGTAGAGAAAGGGGGAATCCTTAATAGCAATCAGCCCCAGCATTTT.

In its sample, this clone was seen a few times. The V and J genes are TRBV19 and TRBJ2-2, with D unclear. This CDR3 has 13 residues. Trimming removed 6 bases from V and 1 base from J, with 6 bases in between. Germline V lookup: CDR1 LNHDA, CDR2 SQIVND (reference sequence). The CDR3 sequence is CASRKGNTGELFF. As DNA, the CDR3 is TGTGCCAGTAGAAAGGGGAACACCGGGGAGCTGTTTTTT.

This chain connects TRBV10-3 to TRBJ2-3, with D maybe TRBD1 (6 bases). This CDR3 region has 13 residues. CDR1 ENHRY and CDR2 SYGVKD come from the germline V gene. The V end was cut by 10 bases, the J end by 2 bases, with 13 bases between. CDR3 nucleotide sequence: TGTGCCAGTTGCAGGGGCTCCACAGATACGCAGTATTTT. Its protein product is CASCRGSTDTQYF.

Comments on this clone: Distinct nucleotide sequences in the sample also encode this CDR3. The chain carries TRBV19 and TRBJ1-1, with D maybe TRBD1 (5 bases). The germline V gene has CDR1 LNHDA and CDR2 SQIVND (reference sequence). Trimming removed 4 bases from V and 1 base from J, with 7 bases in between. The CDR3 is 13 residues long. The CDR3 here is CASSTTGNTEAFF. CDR3 DNA: TGTGCCAGTAGTACAACAGGGAACACTGAAGCTTTCTTT.

The V gene is TRBV7-8, the J gene TRBJ2-5; unclear D gene. The CDR3 totals 14 residues. Germline CDR1 and CDR2: SGHVS and FQNEAQ. V lost 5 bases and J lost 3, with 13 bases in between. CDR3 sequence (DNA): TGTGCCAGCAGCCCCTGGTCGGCGGAAGAGACCCAGTACTTC. It specifies CASSPWSAEETQYF.

The chain recombines TRBV15 with TRBJ2-7; D tentatively reads TRBD1 or TRBD2 (5 bases each). The CDR3 extends over 14 amino acids. Trimming left V 1 base short and J 6 bases short, with 13 bases between. Per germline, CDR1 LNHNV and CDR2 YYDKDF (reference sequence). CDR3 in DNA: TGTGCCACCAGCAGAGCCGGGACCACGGCCGAGCAGTACTTC. Translating gives CATSRAGTTAEQYF.

The CDR3 loop is CASRLTSTKNPTDTQYF. CDR3 in DNA: TGTGCAAGTCGCTTAACTAGCACAAAGAATCCCACAGATACGCAGTATTTT. V and J are TRBV12-2 and TRBJ2-3; the table's D gene call, TRBD2, was not cross checked with the DNA. TRBV12-2 is described as a pseudogene. There are 17 residues in the CDR3.

The chain uses TRBV3-1 (or the pseudogene TRBV3-2) and TRBJ1-1; possibly TRBD1 for D (5 bases). The V gene lost 4 bases and the J gene lost 3 bases, with 12 bases spanning the gap. The CDR3 is made up of 14 amino acids. CDR1 is LGHDT, CDR2 YNNKEL, per germline (reference sequence). The DNA for the CDR3 is TGTGCCAGCAGCCCAGAGGGACGGGACACTGAAGCTTTCTTT. Translating gives CASSPEGRDTEAFF.